This TCR beta chain was retrieved from a study of identical twins' blood T cells. This CDR3 has 15 residues. The ends were cut back, 3 bases at V and 3 bases at J, with 13 bases in the middle. CDR1 ENHRY and CDR2 SYGVKD come from the germline V gene. TCRdb re-called the 5' RACE reads through MiXCR, storing one row per CDR3 protein. The table records 300,000 to 450,000 distinct CDR3 sequences, roughly 31% of them present only once. The donors were healthy female monozygous twins, three pairs in total. A few counts support this clonotype. The rearrangement links TRBV10-3 to TRBJ2-3, with D possibly TRBD2 on 6 matching bases. The sequencing input was PBMCs. This TCR derives from a woman aged 18-50 years in good health. The CDR3 sequence: CAISENGGYTDTQYF. DNA for the CDR3: TGTGCCATCAGTGAAAACGGGGGTTATACAGATACGCAGTATTTT.